This paragraph reports one T cell receptor (beta chain). This sample is part of a study of blood T cell repertoires in COVID-19. Study details: There were acute and convalescent COVID-19 samples, and they came from the United States, Italy and Spain.

In germline, CDR1 is MNHEY, CDR2 SVGEGT. This CDR3 has 15 amino acids. V gave up 5 bases and J gave up 1 base; unmatched junction bases: 6. The method was immunoSEQ multiplex PCR; TCRdb's version includes in-frame clones alone and lacks a portion of them. Among roughly 56,000 clones listed, 89% were seen once. This receptor was obtained from a woman aged 55-69 years with COVID-19, enrolled during active disease. Sequenced: peripheral blood. The chain uses TRBV6-2 or TRBV6-3 and TRBJ2-3, with 7 bases matching TRBD2. For the CDR3, the DNA is TGTGCCAGCAGTAACGGGAGGCAGCGCACAGATACGCAGTATTTT. Translated: CASSNGRQRTDTQYF.